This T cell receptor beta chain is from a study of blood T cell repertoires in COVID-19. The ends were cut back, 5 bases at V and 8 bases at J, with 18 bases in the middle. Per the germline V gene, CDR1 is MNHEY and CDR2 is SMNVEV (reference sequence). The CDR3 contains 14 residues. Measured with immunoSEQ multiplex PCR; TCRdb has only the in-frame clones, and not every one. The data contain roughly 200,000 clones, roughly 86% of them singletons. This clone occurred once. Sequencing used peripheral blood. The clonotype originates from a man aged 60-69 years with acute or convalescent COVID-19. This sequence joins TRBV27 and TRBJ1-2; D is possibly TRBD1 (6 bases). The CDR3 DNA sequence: TGTGCCAGCAGTACCGATCTACAGGGCCGGGGCTACACCTTC. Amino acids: CASSTDLQGRGYTF.